The text below deals with one T cell receptor beta chain. The antigen is undetermined. Peripheral blood genomic DNA, not sorted cells or RNA, was the template. The sample comes from a study of T cell repertoires in aging, cancer and after chemotherapy. General study points: In cancer patients, declining TCR diversity with age involved lost richness and lost evenness.

This CDR3 comprises 14 residues. Germline loops: CDR1 LNHDA, CDR2 SQIVND (reference sequence). With 7 bases removed from V and 7 bases from J, the gap between germline ends came to 20 bases. Multiplex touch-down PCR with TRB-A/B primers amplified rearranged V-D-J TRB sequences. TCRdb passed the multiplex PCR reads through MiXCR, listing each CDR3 protein once. The sample comprises approximately 6,300 distinct CDR3 sequences, around 33% of which are singletons, and about 30% rests with the top ten. This rearrangement joins TRBV19 to TRBJ2-7, with no clear D. The source is a human donor with a blood cancer. Sequenced: blood. This CDR3 reads CASTQERSRREQYF. The CDR3 DNA reads as TGTGCCAGTACTCAGGAAAGGTCCCGTAGAGAGCAGTACTTC.